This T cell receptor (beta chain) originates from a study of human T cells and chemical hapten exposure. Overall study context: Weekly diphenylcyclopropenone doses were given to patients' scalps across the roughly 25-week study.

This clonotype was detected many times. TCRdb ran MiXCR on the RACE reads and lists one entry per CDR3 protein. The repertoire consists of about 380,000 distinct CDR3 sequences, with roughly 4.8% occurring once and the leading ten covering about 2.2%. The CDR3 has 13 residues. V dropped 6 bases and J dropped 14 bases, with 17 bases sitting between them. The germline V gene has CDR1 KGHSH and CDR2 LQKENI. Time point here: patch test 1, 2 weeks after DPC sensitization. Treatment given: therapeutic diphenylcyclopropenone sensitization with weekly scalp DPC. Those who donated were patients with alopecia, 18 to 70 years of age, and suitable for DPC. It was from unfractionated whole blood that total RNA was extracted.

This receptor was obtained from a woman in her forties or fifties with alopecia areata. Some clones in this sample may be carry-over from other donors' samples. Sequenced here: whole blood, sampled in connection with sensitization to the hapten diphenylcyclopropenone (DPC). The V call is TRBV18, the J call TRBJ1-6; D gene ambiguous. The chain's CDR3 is CASSRATSGSLHF. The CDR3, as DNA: TGTGCCAGCTCCCGGGCCACAAGCGGGTCCCTCCACTTT.